The following is a T cell receptor (beta chain) sequence with its context. The target of this receptor is not known. These data come from a study of cytomegalovirus exposure and HLA in healthy donors (dated by TCRdb to between 2016 and 2019). Some background on the complete study: An earlier analysis of several hundred of the donors reported 250 to 350 Gb of sequence data and some 110 million unique TCR beta sequences obtained from some 170 million T cells. An early release covering roughly 640 HLA-typed donors comprised about 300 gigabases of sequencing data and around 85 million unique TCR sequences. The genetic ancestry cluster associated with self-reported Caucasian donors included about 81% of the roughly 400 genotyped donors. The study was designed to test whether signatures of past pathogen exposure could be identified by cataloging public T cell receptors. Using immunosequencing, the study profiled T cell repertoires from 500 to 800 subjects and related those repertoires to cytomegalovirus serostatus. Along with the approximately 650-subject first cohort, a separate validation cohort of over a hundred different subjects was used. The study combined high-throughput TCR immunosequencing, statistical association of individual TCRs with disease status, and machine learning to predict cytomegalovirus infection status. A later analysis re-examined previously published TCR beta repertoires from about 700 donors and added high-resolution HLA genotyping to investigate patterns of TCR occurrence. Rather than using new phenotypic data, the later analysis identified candidate immune exposures from TCR beta sequences and from how often those sequences occurred across donors. An earlier analysis of a few hundred of the donors applied high-throughput TCR beta sequencing to assess whether each TCR beta V gene segment acted as functional or pseudogenic. Donor age, sex, ethnicity and CMV serostatus were collected together with the repertoire data. A later genetic analysis took genome-wide SNP genotypes for about three fifths of the roughly 670 donors and used that subset as a discovery cohort. All discovery cohort repertoires had been generated using a single sequencing platform. Class I and class II HLA loci were covered by the typing at four-digit resolution. Typing coverage varied by locus: about 620-640 donors for A, B, C, DRB1 and DQB1; some 520 for DQA1; some 610 for DPA1; 450 to 480 for DPB1. Roughly 5 DR-DQ haplotypes were treated as single units for association and clustering because of strong linkage in the cohort. Among 350 to 400 genotyped donors of the cohort, an average of approximately 250,000 unique TCR beta nucleotide sequences were sequenced per donor, roughly 18% of them non-productive. Overall study outcomes, separate from this receptor: While some public TCRs were present in many individuals, most TCR sequences turned up only very rarely across donors. In the study, around 150 TCR beta chains were listed as associated with cytomegalovirus. Only TCR beta chains were sequenced in this cohort, and the absence of alpha or paired-chain data limited detectable features. Linkage disequilibrium might explain the correlated functional status among segregating V segments, but an unknown experimental factor could not be excluded. A later analysis reported that several top co-occurrence clusters appeared linked to parvovirus B19, influenza, CMV and Epstein-Barr virus. According to a later analysis, most CMV-associated TCR beta chains appeared to be HLA-restricted, and the HLA associations seemed to be driven largely by CMV exposure. The classifier was reported to diagnose cytomegalovirus status with high specificity and sensitivity in both the original and validation cohorts. An earlier analysis of approximately 590 of the donors showed that most TCR beta V segments appeared in productive rearrangements either about 87% or about 30% of the time, which broadly matched IMGT annotations. A later genetic analysis associated a missense DCLRE1C variant with V-gene and J-gene trimming of TCR beta chains, and an independent cohort replicated the association. A group of highly shared sequence variants was considered likely to be a technical artifact of the sequencing pipeline. When HLA alleles, especially DR and DQ, strongly co-occurred, attributing TCR associations to individual alleles was difficult. Some IMGT-functional V segments, including TRBV6-2 and TRBV6-3, could not be distinguished by the 87-base-pair reads and were therefore excluded. Roughly uniform sequencing depth across donors was assumed in presence/absence analyses, although this assumption may not hold. A later genetic analysis reported fewer N-insertions in productive TCRs among donors in an Asian-associated ancestry cluster than the roughly 650-donor mean. A few of the identified cytomegalovirus-associated TCR beta chains were confirmed in vitro to be specific for cytomegalovirus antigens. A later analysis found that TCR association rates varied across HLA loci, with DRB1 alleles showing the most associated TCRs and HLA-C alleles the fewest. A later analysis associated 16,951 TCR beta sequences with specific HLA alleles at a false discovery rate of 0.05. A further reported finding was that TCR beta sequences accurately predicted the HLA-A and HLA-B alleles for most subjects in the first cohort. In a later analysis, HLA-associated TCR beta chains showed more clonal expansion and lower generation probabilities than non-associated chains that were equally common. Because some donors lacked HLA typing at each locus, the association tests relied only on the typed subset. The earlier analysis of about 600 of the donors excluded some 15 rarely observed V segments, including chromosome 9 orphons, because counts were too low. It was suggested by the authors that the approach could potentially be generalized to other disease states and immunological phenotypes. Immune exposure information for the cohort was limited to CMV serostatus.

The cohort was made up of approximately 670 healthy bone marrow donors. Cohort members were all nominally healthy when sampled, although unrecorded immune exposures were likely present. The donor was CMV seronegative and was included in the group of 352 seronegative cohort members. A peripheral blood sample was collected from each donor, and TCR beta sequencing was performed on peripheral blood mononuclear cells. The Qiagen DNeasy Blood Extraction Kit was used to extract genomic DNA from the blood cell samples. Libraries were constructed by the immunoSEQ multiplex PCR assay. For the multiplex PCR, a mixture combining 60 forward primers for TCR Vbeta segments and 13 reverse primers for TCR Jbeta segments was used. The CDR3 region of rearranged TCR beta genes was amplified from genomic DNA by a multiplex PCR assay. On the Illumina HiSeq System, the amplified TCR beta libraries were sequenced as 87-base-pair reads. From the authors' description of their analysis: A later analysis counted about 80 million unique TCR beta chains across the 550 to 800 repertoires, and roughly 9.9 million of these chains were shared by at least two donors. A nearest-neighbor algorithm error-corrected the raw reads and collapsed the reads into unique sequences, merging closely related sequences to remove PCR and sequencing errors. To assign V, D and J gene segments, CDR3 sequences were aligned to IMGT reference sequences. For a sequence to be retained, a match of at least six nucleotides to both a V gene segment and a J gene segment was required. Rearrangements were classified as productive when the CDR3 lacked stop codons and remained in frame with V and J, and all other rearrangements were classified as non-productive. CDR3 was defined according to IMGT convention as the region running from the second conserved V-encoded cysteine to the conserved J-encoded phenylalanine. The earlier analysis of about 620 of the donors excluded sequences that lacked an unambiguous match to a single V gene segment. An earlier analysis of over 450 of the donors classified V segments as functional when productive rearrangements were above 56.7% and as segregating when the standard deviation between donors was above 5%. To diagnose cytomegalovirus status from the catalog of TCR beta chain sequences, a statistical classification framework was built. In a later analysis, TCR nucleotide sequences were compared against IMGT/GENE-DB human TR gene sequences so that V and J genes could be assigned. Using the TCRdist pipeline, a later analysis assigned CDR3 sequences along with most-parsimonious VDJ recombination scenarios. A later analysis defined each TCR beta chain by its CDR3 amino acid sequence plus V-gene family, and excluded reads lacking a unique V-gene family. To address suspected cross-contamination and a sequencing artifact, a later analysis removed a few hundred highly shared, low-generation-probability nucleotide sequences. A later analysis calculated a clonal expansion index for each public chain from normalized within-repertoire ranks of inferred template counts. Generation probabilities in a later analysis came from a VDJ recombination model fitted to out-of-frame rearrangements, and those results were checked against IGoR. In a later analysis, TCR-TCR, TCR-HLA and TCR-CMV co-occurrence was scored with hypergeometric tests, and a repertoire-size bias correction was applied to TCR pairs. To estimate false discovery rates, a later analysis permuted the HLA or CMV assignments 20 times. In a later analysis, co-occurring TCRs were grouped using DBSCAN, and TCRdist sequence similarity was added for clustering within HLA-allele-positive subsets. Repertoires with fewer than 30,000 or more than 120,000 public chains were left out of co-occurrence clustering, as were about 5 repertoires with anomalous nucleotide sharing. In its TCRdb copy, this immuneACCESS table keeps in-frame sequences only and misses some clones. Where compared with another copy, unresolved V genes explain less than half of these, and the others have no known cause. Clone size and V and J calls were adopted from that table, with D and trimming inferred from the DNA. In this sample's table one finds approximately 42,000 clones. The ten largest clones add up to over 7% of the sample.

The junction shows trimming of 2 bases on V and 1 base on J, plus 15 bases between the germline ends. Reading the germline V gene (reference sequence) gives CDR1 GTSNPN and CDR2 SVGIG. The CDR3 has 16 amino acids, counting the end cysteine and phenylalanine. Left in the record is the CDR3 DNA by itself, 48 bases read in frame from the first base. The sample consisted of PBMCs. The chain is encoded by TRBV30 joined to TRBJ1-5; TRBD1 is a possible D gene, resting on 6 matching bases. The sequence came from a male donor in good health and CMV-seronegative. The CDR3 corresponds to CAWSRGGAQSNQPQHF. In nucleotides, the sequence is TGTGCCTGGAGTCGCGGGGGGGCTCAGAGCAATCAGCCCCAGCATTTT. With the portions outside the CDR3 filled from the reference TRBV30 and TRBJ1-5 genes, the complete variable region becomes SQTIHQWPATLVQPVGSPLSLECTVEGTSNPNLYWYRQAAGRGLQLLFYSVGIGQISSEVPQNLSASRPQDRQFILSSKKLLLSDSGFYLCAWSRGGAQSNQPQHFGDGTRLSIL.